The 17 T cell receptor beta chains below were found in one sample sequenced in a study of blood T cell repertoires in COVID-19. Generated by immunoSEQ multiplex PCR, the TCRdb table keeps only in-frame clones and is missing some. The sample consists of 150,000 to 200,000 clones, approximately 88% of them appearing once. The sample consisted of PBMCs or T cells enriched from blood (not recorded which). The receptor set was obtained from a woman aged 18-30 years who had recovered from COVID-19.

The gene calls are TRBV7-2 and TRBJ1-6, with D hard to call. Trimming took 2 bases from V and 9 from J, leaving 5 bases between them. Germline loops: CDR1 SGHTA, CDR2 FQGNSA. The length of the CDR3 is 12 residues. The CDR3 bases are TGTGCCAGCAGCTTAACTTTTTCACCCCTCCACTTT. As protein: CASSLTFSPLHF.

V and J are TRBV15 and TRBJ1-3; D not resolved. Germline values: CDR1 LNHNV, CDR2 YYDKDF (reference sequence). The CDR3 has 15 amino acids. V lost 0 bases and J lost 0, with 6 bases in between. CDR3 sequence (DNA): TGTGCCACCAGCAGAGATCGACTCTCTGGAAACACCATATATTTT. The encoded protein is CATSRDRLSGNTIYF.

The V gene is TRBV11-2, the J gene TRBJ1-1; no definite D call. Looked up from germline, CDR1 is SGHAT and CDR2 is FQNNGV. The CDR3 extends over 13 amino acids. The V end was cut by 0 bases, the J end by 4 bases, with 6 bases between. The DNA of the CDR3 is TGTGCCAGCAGCTTAGATTGGAGCACTGAAGCTTTCTTT. Protein sequence: CASSLDWSTEAFF.

This chain links TRBV7-6 with TRBJ2-1; 8 bases match TRBD2. The CDR3 contains 14 residues. Trimming at V came to 5 bases and at J to 10 bases, leaving 10 bases not matched to a gene. The V gene's germline CDR1 is SGHVS and CDR2 FNYEAQ. For the CDR3, the DNA is TGTGCCAGCAGCCTGCTGGCGGGGGGTGTCGAGCAGTTCTTC. It specifies CASSLLAGGVEQFF.

The chain carries TRBV5-1 and TRBJ2-3, with 9 bases aligning to TRBD2. Trimming took 3 bases from V and 4 from J; bases not matched to a gene: 9. This CDR3 region has 16 residues. CDR1 is SGHRS and CDR2 is YFSETQ in the germline V gene. CDR3 coding DNA: TGCGCCAGCAGCTGGGGAGGCGGGGGGGCCGCAGATACGCAGTATTTT. It codes for CASSWGGGGAADTQYF.

This clone was seen just once. The genes are TRBV6-5 and TRBJ1-3; no firm D call. The germline CDR1 and CDR2 sequences are MNHEY and SVGAGI. Trimming shortened V by 3 bases and J by 9 bases, and 9 bases separated the two germline ends. The CDR3 extends over 12 amino acids. CDR3 loop: CASSYGPGTIYF. The CDR3 coding sequence is TGTGCCAGCAGTTATGGGCCCGGCACCATATATTTT.

In its sample, this clone was seen a few times. The chain employs TRBV30 and TRBJ2-6; a possible D gene is TRBD2 (7 bases). Trimming took off 7 bases at V and 0 bases at J, with 13 bases between the two ends. Germline lookup yields CDR1 GTSNPN and CDR2 SVGIG (reference sequence). This CDR3 spans 15 amino acids. Written as DNA, the CDR3 is TGTGCCTCGGGAGGACAGCTCTCTGGGGCCAACGTCCTGACTTTC. Protein: CASGGQLSGANVLTF.

This chain joins TRBV6-5 and TRBJ1-1, with D uncertain. V lost 8 bases and J 5 bases, leaving 18 bases between the germline ends. Germline CDR1 and CDR2: MNHEY and SVGAGI. The CDR3 consists of 14 residues. CDR3 nucleotide sequence: TGTGCCAGCCGAAGCTTAACTGGGAGGACTGAAGCTTTCTTT. Encoded protein: CASRSLTGRTEAFF.

The chain uses TRBV19 and TRBJ2-7; 10 nucleotides align to TRBD2. Germline lookup yields CDR1 LNHDA and CDR2 SQIVND (reference sequence). CDR3 length: 15 amino acids. V gave up 4 bases and J gave up 5 bases; unmatched junction bases: 8. The CDR3 protein is CASSRETSGLNEQYF. In nucleotides, the CDR3 is TGTGCCAGTAGTAGAGAGACTAGCGGGCTTAACGAGCAGTACTTC.

The chain links TRBV11-2 to TRBJ2-7; 9 positions match TRBD1. Trimming cost V 1 base and J 2 bases; bases outside gene matches: 12. Germline CDR1 SGHAT, CDR2 FQNNGV. The CDR3 extends over 18 amino acids. CDR3 sequence: CASSLARAGGQGPYEQYF. The CDR3 bases are TGTGCCAGCAGCTTAGCTAGAGCAGGGGGACAGGGACCCTACGAGCAGTACTTC.

A single count supports this clone. CDR3 DNA: TGCAGTGCTAAGACAGGGGTACGTAAGTTCTTC. The encoded protein is CSAKTGVRKFF. The chain employs TRBV20-1 and TRBJ2-1; TRBD1 aligns across 8 bases. This CDR3 is 11 amino acids long. Germline CDR1 DFQATT, CDR2 SNEGSKA (reference sequence). V was pared by 4 bases and J by 14 bases, with 7 bases of the junction left unmatched.

CDR3 sequence (DNA): TGTGCCACCAGTTCATCCGTCGTAGATGAGCAGTTCTTC. It yields the protein CATSSSVVDEQFF. The chain recombines TRBV24-1 with TRBJ2-1; D is uncertain. Germline V gene lookup returns CDR1 KGHDR and CDR2 SFDVKD. The CDR3 sequence is 13 residues long. V was pared by 6 bases and J by 8 bases, with 13 bases between.

The chain couples TRBV28 to TRBJ1-5; D is uncertain. CDR3 length equals 15 residues. Germline assignment: CDR1 MDHEN and CDR2 SYDVKM. V was pared by 6 bases and J by 7 bases, with 19 bases between. The CDR3 is CASRSPGERGQPQHF. CDR3 sequence (DNA): TGTGCCAGCAGATCTCCCGGGGAAAGAGGGCAGCCCCAGCATTTT.

V is TRBV6-4 and J is TRBJ2-1; 8 bases agree with TRBD2. CDR1 MRHNA and CDR2 SNTAGT come from the germline V gene. Trimming at V came to 4 bases and at J to 4 bases, leaving 9 bases not matched to a gene. The CDR3 has 16 residues. CDR3 sequence reads: CASSGGYTSGYNEQFF. CDR3 nucleotides: TGTGCCAGCAGTGGGGGATATACTAGCGGATACAATGAGCAGTTCTTC.

This clone showed up just once. This chain joins TRBV4-1 and TRBJ2-6; the D gene is possibly TRBD1 (5 bases). CDR3 length: 16 amino acids. Germline V gene lookup returns CDR1 MGHRA and CDR2 YSYEKL. V lost 7 bases and J lost 3, with 16 bases in between. CDR3 nucleotides: TGCGCCAGCACAAAAATTCAGGGTGTTGGGGCCAACGTCCTGACTTTC. It encodes CASTKIQGVGANVLTF.

This clone appeared a single time. The CDR3 spells CASSYSLGDRGYEQYF. Here the CDR3 DNA reads TGTGCCAGCAGTTACTCTCTGGGGGACAGGGGGTACGAGCAGTACTTC. The rearrangement joins TRBV6-5 to TRBJ2-7, with TRBD1 identical over 11 bases. CDR3 length: 16 amino acids. The V and J ends lost 0 bases and 4 bases, in that order; junction bases with no gene match: 5. Germline V lookup: CDR1 MNHEY, CDR2 SVGAGI.

V and J are TRBV7-2 and TRBJ2-1; D gene uncertain. Germline V lookup: CDR1 SGHTA, CDR2 FQGNSA. V lost 4 bases and J lost 0, with 13 bases in between. The CDR3 is 16 residues long. CDR3 region: CASSSPPESSYNEQFF. In nucleotides, the CDR3 is TGTGCCAGCAGCTCACCCCCGGAGAGCTCCTACAATGAGCAGTTCTTC. Drawing the rest from reference TRBV7-2 and TRBJ2-1, the complete variable domain is GAGVSQSPSNKVTEKGKDVELRCDPISGHTALYWYRQSLGQGLEFLIYFQGNSAPDKSGLPSDRFSAERTGGSVSTLTIQRTQQEDSAVYLCASSSPPESSYNEQFFGPGTRLTVL.